The 15 T cell receptor beta chains below come from one sample, sequenced in a study of spatial heterogeneity in lung cancer. The antigens of these receptors remain unknown. This sample's time point: sample taken at primary tumor resection. TCRdb passed the 5' RACE reads through MiXCR, listing each CDR3 protein once. The data contain 6,000 to 7,500 distinct CDR3 sequences, 14% of them singletons. Findings and caveats of the study: How many expanded intratumoral alpha and beta TCRs were present tracked the tumor mutation count, which was a count of nonsynonymous mutations.

The specimen comprised lung tumor tissue, sampled at surgery. Receptors originate from a male donor with early-stage non-small cell lung cancer.

This clonotype was seen at least ten times. Because this beta chain is a stray read in a library intended to capture alpha chains, its abundance should not be given much weight. The chain joins TRBV6-2 or TRBV6-3 to TRBJ2-3; the match to TRBD1 covers 7 bases. J lost 0 bases, V lost 2 bases, and 2 bases had no gene match. The CDR3 has 15 amino acids. The germline V gene has CDR1 MNHEY and CDR2 SVGEGT. In DNA, the CDR3 is TGTGCCAGCAGTTACCGGGACAGAAGCACAGATACGCAGTATTTT. This sequence encodes CASSYRDRSTDTQYF.

This clonotype was seen ten or more times. This beta chain turned up in a library designed for alpha chains; as an off-target read, its abundance says little. V gene TRBV6-5 combines with J gene TRBJ2-7; 8 positions agree with TRBD1. This CDR3 has 13 residues. Unmatched junction bases numbered 1, after V lost 0 bases and J lost 6 bases. Germline V gene sequence: CDR1 MNHEY, CDR2 SVGAGI. The CDR3 DNA sequence: TGTGCCAGCAGTTACTCAACAGGGGGCGAGCAGTACTTC. Its translation is CASSYSTGGEQYF.

This clonotype was observed many times. With the library built for alpha chains, this beta chain is off target and its frequency is not meaningful. This chain links TRBV6-2 or TRBV6-3 with TRBJ2-7; tentative D call: TRBD2 (5 bases). Trimming cost V 6 bases and J 6 bases, with 12 bases left between them. The CDR3 consists of 12 residues. Germline-derived CDR1 and CDR2 are MNHEY and SVGEGT. The CDR3 sequence is CASRGSLREQYF. The CDR3 nucleotides read TGTGCCAGCAGAGGGAGTCTCCGCGAGCAGTACTTC.

Ten or more counts support this clonotype. At one boundary the junction diverges from the germline segment, which might be a read error. This beta chain is a stray read from a library made for alpha chains; its abundance is not meaningful. The chain joins TRBV5-4 to TRBJ2-5, with 8 bases lining up with TRBD2. The V gene's germline CDR1 is SGHNT and CDR2 YYREEE (reference sequence). The CDR3 loop spans 11 amino acids. This chain's CDR3 is CASRTGGVVHF. The CDR3 DNA reads TGTGCCAGCAGAACGGGAGGGGTCGTACACTTC.

In this sample, this clonotype turned up many times. With the library built for alpha chains, this beta chain is off target and its frequency is not meaningful. V is TRBV28 and J is TRBJ1-1; unclear D gene. The CDR3 runs 14 residues. Germline V gene data show CDR1 as MDHEN and CDR2 as SYDVKM. Trimming took off 2 bases at V and 4 bases at J, with 11 bases between the two ends. CDR3 residues: CASSLEVWGTEAFF. The CDR3 DNA follows: TGTGCCAGCAGTTTAGAGGTGTGGGGCACTGAAGCTTTCTTT.

This clonotype was counted at least ten times. Being off target in a library aimed at alpha chains, this beta chain has a size of little meaning. Written as DNA, the CDR3 is TGTGCCAGCGGCCTAGCGGTTAACAATGAGCAGTTCTTC. The encoded protein is CASGLAVNNEQFF. This sequence joins TRBV7-9 and TRBJ2-1, with 7 nucleotides matching TRBD2. V lost 8 bases to trimming and J lost 5 bases; unmatched junction nucleotides: 6. CDR1 is SEHNR and CDR2 is FQNEAQ in the germline V gene (reference sequence). The CDR3 is 13 residues long. Based on the CDR3 plus reference TRBV7-9 and TRBJ2-1, the full variable domain is DTGVSQNPRHKITKRGQNVTFRCDPISEHNRLYWYRQTLGQGPEFLTYFQNEAQLEKSRLLSDRFSAERPKGSFSTLEIQRTEQGDSAMYLCASGLAVNNEQFFGPGTRLTVL.

This clonotype counts as medium-sized. This beta chain came through as a stray read in a library set up for alpha chains, and its size says little. This sequence joins TRBV6-2 or TRBV6-3 and TRBJ2-3; D may be TRBD2 (5 bases). This CDR3 region has 13 residues. Trimming stripped 7 bases from V and 1 base from J, with 9 bases between. Germline V gives CDR1 MNHEY, CDR2 SVGEGT. CDR3 in amino acids: CASIEGGTDTQYF. In DNA, the CDR3 is TGTGCCAGCATCGAGGGTGGCACAGATACGCAGTATTTT.

By share, this clonotype counts as medium-sized (0.01 to 0.1%). Little can be read into the size of this beta chain, an off-target read in a library designed for alpha chains. V is TRBV3-1 and J is TRBJ2-7; 13 nucleotides align to TRBD2. V was pared by 4 bases and J by 1 base, with 4 bases of the junction left unmatched. From germline, CDR1 is LGHDT and CDR2 YNNKEL (reference sequence). There are 16 residues in the CDR3. The CDR3 DNA sequence: TGTGCCAGCAGCCCCCCGGGACTAGCGGGATCCTACGAGCAGTACTTC. As protein: CASSPPGLAGSYEQYF.

About this clonotype: The library was designed around alpha chains, so this beta chain is a stray read whose abundance carries little weight. This chain joins TRBV6-5 and TRBJ1-4; TRBD1 matches at 8 bases. Germline CDR1 reads MNHEY; CDR2 reads SVGAGI. V trimming: 6 bases; J trimming: 8 bases; junction bases outside the gene matches: 2. The CDR3 covers 12 residues. Here the CDR3 reads CASRGTGEKLFF. CDR3 sequence (DNA): TGTGCCAGCAGGGGGACAGGCGAAAAACTGTTTTTT.

Ten or more counts support this clonotype. A library prepared for alpha chains yielded this beta chain as an off-target read; its size is of little meaning. V gene TRBV6-4 combines with J gene TRBJ2-1; 8 positions agree with TRBD2. The CDR3 consists of 16 residues. V lost 5 bases to trimming and J lost 9 bases; unmatched junction nucleotides: 15. CDR1 and CDR2 from the germline V gene are MRHNA and SNTAGT. CDR3 loop: CASSPIAGSHLGEQFF. CDR3 nucleotides: TGTGCCAGCAGTCCTATAGCGGGATCTCATTTGGGTGAGCAGTTCTTC.

A few counts support this clonotype. Since it is a stray read in a library aimed at alpha chains, this beta chain has a size that is not meaningful. The chain uses TRBV6-5 and TRBJ2-3; 7 bases map to TRBD1. This CDR3 contains 14 residues. The V gene's germline CDR1 is MNHEY and CDR2 SVGAGI. V shed 7 bases, J shed 7 bases, and the junction held 11 bases outside the gene matches. This CDR3 is CASKTSLQGNTQYF. CDR3 bases: TGTGCCAGCAAGACCAGCTTACAGGGGAATACGCAGTATTTT.

Ten or more counts support this clonotype. A library made for alpha chains picked up this beta chain off target, so its size means little. The chain is built from TRBV14 and TRBJ2-5, with a possible D match to TRBD2 (6 bases). CDR3 size: 13 residues. V lost 2 bases, J lost 4 bases, and 8 bases lay in between. Germline-derived CDR1 and CDR2 are SGHDN and FVKESK. The CDR3 sequence: CASSQSLAETQYF. CDR3 nucleotides: TGTGCCAGCAGCCAATCACTAGCAGAGACCCAGTACTTC.

Comments on this clonotype: Little can be read into the size of this beta chain, an off-target read in a library designed for alpha chains. J is TRBJ2-5 and V is TRBV5-4; maybe TRBD1 (6 bases). The CDR3 extends over 12 amino acids. Germline V gives CDR1 SGHNT, CDR2 YYREEE (reference sequence). V gave up 10 bases and J gave up 0 bases, with 10 bases separating them. The CDR3 is CAGGQNQETQYF. CDR3 DNA: TGTGCCGGTGGACAGAACCAAGAGACCCAGTACTTC.

This clonotype was counted at least ten times. This beta chain turned up in a library designed for alpha chains; as an off-target read, its abundance says little. The genes are TRBV12-3 or TRBV12-4 and TRBJ2-2, with no clear D. This CDR3 has 15 residues. Between the trimmed V and J ends, which lost 5 bases and 2 bases, there was a span of 12 bases. The CDR3 is CASSRTVINTGELFF. The DNA for the CDR3 is TGTGCCAGCAGTCGGACGGTGATCAACACCGGGGAGCTGTTTTTT.

By share, this clonotype ranks as medium-sized. Since the library was made to target alpha chains, this beta chain is a stray read and its abundance is not meaningful. The V call is TRBV6-5, the J call TRBJ1-2; D gene uncertain. This CDR3 spans 13 amino acids. Looked up from germline, CDR1 is MNHEY and CDR2 is SVGAGI. Deletions cut 2 bases from V and 3 bases from J, with 7 bases between. The CDR3: CASSYTGDYGYTF. In DNA, the CDR3 is TGTGCCAGCAGTTACACGGGAGACTATGGCTACACCTTC.